The 18 T cell receptor beta chains reported below all come from one sample, sequenced in a study of PD-1 blockade in classical Hodgkin lymphoma. Profiled with immunoSEQ multiplex PCR; TCRdb holds only in-frame clones, not every one. In the table there are some 64,000 clones, 80% to 90% of which are singletons. All patients experienced relapse after autologous stem cell transplantation, and brentuximab vedotin exposure was variable. This specimen was peripheral blood mononuclear cells (PBMCs), taken at baseline. These receptors were collected from a human donor with classical Hodgkin lymphoma.

The chain uses TRBV25-1 and TRBJ2-7, with a tentative D call TRBD1 (5 bases). V shed 4 bases and J shed 2 bases, with 15 bases lying between them. Looked up from germline, CDR1 is MGHDK and CDR2 is SYGVNS. The CDR3 totals 15 residues. The CDR3 DNA follows: TGTGCCAGCAGTGGTGTCAGGGATTATACCTACGAGCAGTACTTC. This gives the protein CASSGVRDYTYEQYF.

The chain employs TRBV4-1 and TRBJ1-2; 7 nucleotides align to TRBD1. Unmatched junction bases numbered 6, after V lost 1 base and J lost 4 bases. Germline V gene sequence: CDR1 MGHRA, CDR2 YSYEKL. The CDR3 runs to 15 residues. The CDR3 sequence: CASSQVQGNSYGYTF. The DNA of the CDR3 is TGCGCCAGCAGCCAAGTACAGGGGAATAGCTATGGCTACACCTTC.

V usage is TRBV27 and J usage is TRBJ2-7; 7 nucleotides agree with TRBD2. Germline trimming cut 5 bases from V and 6 bases from J; bases unmatched to any gene: 10. Germline CDR1 reads MNHEY; CDR2 reads SMNVEV (reference sequence). The CDR3 is made up of 14 amino acids. The CDR3 nucleotides are TGTGCCAGCAGTCCTATCCCGGGAGGCCGCGAGCAGTACTTC. Translated: CASSPIPGGREQYF.

This sequence joins TRBV15 and TRBJ1-4; TRBD1 aligns across 7 bases. This CDR3 contains 14 residues. Trimming cost V 4 bases and J 7 bases; bases outside gene matches: 6. The V gene's germline CDR1 is LNHNV and CDR2 YYDKDF (reference sequence). CDR3 coding DNA: TGTGCCACCAGCACAGACAGGGTTGGTGAAAAACTGTTTTTT. It codes for CATSTDRVGEKLFF.

The chain uses TRBV5-1 and TRBJ2-7; 7 bases line up with TRBD1. J was trimmed by 4 bases and V by 6 bases; bases with no gene match: 16. Per the germline V gene, CDR1 is SGHRS and CDR2 is YFSETQ. The CDR3 contains 16 residues. Here the CDR3 DNA reads TGCGCCAGCAAAAGAGGGCTTTGGGACAGCAATTACGAGCAGTACTTC. This codes for CASKRGLWDSNYEQYF.

This rearrangement joins TRBV7-6 to TRBJ1-5; the D is unclear. CDR3 size: 15 residues. In germline, CDR1 is SGHVS, CDR2 FNYEAQ. V was shortened by 5 bases and J by 4 bases, with 15 bases between the two germline ends. The CDR3 spells CASSTLPGLNQPQHF. In DNA form, the CDR3 reads TGTGCCAGCAGCACTCTACCCGGGCTGAATCAGCCCCAGCATTTT.

CDR3 residues: CASSLPGDQRSYEQYF. Here the CDR3 DNA reads TGCGCCAGCAGCTTACCCGGGGACCAGCGGTCCTACGAGCAGTACTTC. This sequence joins TRBV5-1 and TRBJ2-7, with D perhaps being TRBD1 or TRBD2 (5 bases each). CDR3 length: 16 amino acids. V dropped 2 bases and J dropped 1 base, with 16 bases sitting between them. Germline V CDR1 and CDR2: SGHRS, YFSETQ.

The chain recombines TRBV30 with TRBJ2-3, with TRBD1 identical over 7 bases. Germline CDR1 reads GTSNPN; CDR2 reads SVGIG (reference sequence). The CDR3 runs to 11 residues. Trimming removed 2 bases from V and 14 bases from J; junction bases left unmatched: 7. CDR3 nucleotide sequence: TGTGCCTGGAGTAAGACAGGGACCCCGTATTTT. This sequence encodes CAWSKTGTPYF.

The chain is built from TRBV29-1 and TRBJ1-3, with D uncertain. Germline loops: CDR1 SQVTM, CDR2 ANQGSEA. The CDR3 spans 16 residues. The ends were cut back, 7 bases at V and 0 bases at J, with 19 bases in the middle. The CDR3 region is CSASSRAPFSGNTIYF. The CDR3 DNA reads as TGCAGCGCCTCTTCGAGGGCCCCCTTCTCTGGAAACACCATATATTTT.

This chain uses TRBV19 with TRBJ1-1; the D is unclear. CDR3 size: 13 residues. The ends were cut back, 2 bases at V and 1 base at J, with 5 bases in the middle. Germline lookup yields CDR1 LNHDA and CDR2 SQIVND (reference sequence). CDR3 DNA: TGTGCCAGTAGTATATTGGCGAACACTGAAGCTTTCTTT. This translates into CASSILANTEAFF.

The rearrangement joins TRBV6-4 to TRBJ2-1; D is undetermined. The CDR3 extends over 17 amino acids. In germline, CDR1 is MRHNA, CDR2 SNTAGT. The V gene lost 5 bases and the J gene lost 8 bases, with 25 bases spanning the gap. In DNA form, the CDR3 reads TGTGCCAGCAGTCCTGGGCCCGGACCTCGGTACCTCGATGAGCAGTTCTTC. This codes for CASSPGPGPRYLDEQFF.

The rearrangement links TRBV29-1 to TRBJ2-2, with TRBD1 as a possible D gene (7 bases). The CDR3 loop spans 15 amino acids. V was clipped by 3 bases and J by 7 bases, with 18 bases between them. The germline V gene has CDR1 SQVTM and CDR2 ANQGSEA. DNA for the CDR3: TGCAGCGTTGACTCCAGTTATCAGGGGGGCGGGGAGCTGTTTTTT. This gives the protein CSVDSSYQGGGELFF.

The rearrangement joins TRBV13 to TRBJ2-1; 10 positions match TRBD2. The CDR3 runs 15 residues. From germline, CDR1 is PRHDT and CDR2 FYEKMQ (reference sequence). The V and J ends lost 5 bases and 8 bases, in that order; junction bases with no gene match: 9. For the CDR3, the DNA is TGTGCCAGCAGCCCGCAACTAGCGGGGCCGGATGAGCAGTTCTTC. It yields the protein CASSPQLAGPDEQFF.

The rearrangement links TRBV30 to TRBJ2-3; D ambiguous. V lost 0 bases and J lost 1, with 8 bases in between. CDR1 is GTSNPN, CDR2 SVGIG, per germline (reference sequence). This CDR3 comprises 14 residues. CDR3 residues: CAWSVRTGTDTQYF. The CDR3 DNA is TGTGCCTGGAGTGTACGCACAGGCACAGATACGCAGTATTTT.

Written as DNA, the CDR3 is TGTGCCAGCAGTTCCGGCCAGGGCTATGGCTACACCTTC. This codes for CASSSGQGYGYTF. V gene TRBV6-5 combines with J gene TRBJ1-2; the D gene is possibly TRBD1 (5 bases). The V and J ends lost 4 bases and 4 bases respectively, with 10 bases between them. The CDR3 contains 13 residues. CDR1 and CDR2 from the germline V gene are MNHEY and SVGAGI.

The chain has TRBV7-9 and TRBJ1-1; 9 nucleotides align to TRBD1. The J segment lost 6 bases and the V segment lost 9 bases, leaving 14 bases of the junction unmatched. The CDR3 contains 15 residues. Germline CDR1 and CDR2: SEHNR and FQNEAQ (reference sequence). The CDR3 region is CARDRGAAVTAEAFF. The DNA of the CDR3 is TGTGCCAGAGACAGGGGGGCGGCTGTAACTGCTGAAGCTTTCTTT.

This chain uses TRBV27 with TRBJ2-1; 14 bases line up with TRBD2. The length of the CDR3 is 15 residues. V shed 7 bases, J shed 8 bases, and the junction held 7 bases outside the gene matches. CDR1 and CDR2 from the germline V gene are MNHEY and SMNVEV (reference sequence). The CDR3 coding sequence is TGTGCCAGCACCAGACTAGCGGGGGGGTGGGATGAGCAGTTCTTC. It specifies CASTRLAGGWDEQFF.

V usage is TRBV30 and J usage is TRBJ1-2; D is perhaps TRBD1 (6 bases). Trimming took 6 bases from V and 5 from J, leaving 16 bases between them. This CDR3 is built from 13 residues. Germline-derived CDR1 and CDR2 are GTSNPN and SVGIG (reference sequence). The CDR3 nucleotides read TGTGCCTGCCATACAGGGTCTCCGTATGGCTACACCTTC. This codes for CACHTGSPYGYTF.